The source of this TCR beta chain is a study of regulatory T cells in long-lasting Graves disease (dated by TCRdb to the early 2020s). About the investigation overall: Antithyroid drugs had been taken for less than 3 months by newly diagnosed Graves' disease patients. TCR sequencing covered some 13 persistent and roughly 20 newly diagnosed Graves' disease patients, around 33 samples in total. Persistent Graves' disease patients were compared with newly diagnosed Graves' disease patients by peripheral blood TCR sequencing and RNA sequencing. The study was registered as a clinical trial and conducted in China.

Library preparation was by multiplex PCR. Sequencing relied on an Illumina HiSeq 4000. TCR beta libraries were built with iRepertoire HTBI primers and Arm-PCR amplification of CDR3 regions. Before sequencing, the PCR products went through gel purification. The paper's processing steps were these. Across samples, approximately 68 TRBV and approximately 15 TRBJ segments were identified and used for gene usage analysis of CDR3 amino acid clonotypes. COPE and FqMerger were used to merge filtered high-quality paired reads into contigs. BLAST was used to align contigs to IMGT TRBV, TRBD and TRBJ reference genes, with CDR3 defined following IMGT. Highly expanded clones were defined as clonotypes with a frequency above 0.1%. Shannon entropy served as the measure of repertoire diversity, while the Gini coefficient captured V-J evenness. Public clonotypes were defined as clonotypes shared by more than one individual. TCRdb handled the public reads itself, with Q25 trimming in fastp and clone calling in MiXCR, and kept productive beta chains. Rows matching on CDR3 protein sequence are summarized as one entry with the most common DNA and genes. The authors' filters were not applied to this entry. The sample table contains 400,000 to 500,000 distinct CDR3 sequences; only one count was recorded for about a sixth of them. The biggest ten clones account for approximately 12% of the sample.

General conclusions and limits of the study: TRBV28, TRBJ1-2 and TRBJ2-5 were preferentially used in persistent disease, while TRBV20-1 and TRBJ2-1 were favored in newly diagnosed disease. Only peripheral blood was studied, because thyroid tissue, the primary lesion, was inaccessible. The authors noted that the small sample size was a limitation that may lower accuracy. Persistent patients shared more public clonotypes among themselves (approximately 2,500) than newly diagnosed patients did (about 970). Only the TCR beta chain was sequenced and analyzed. Compared with newly diagnosed patients, patients with persistent Graves' disease had lower TCR Shannon entropy and fewer highly expanded clones, which suggests clonal expansion.

The table lists this clonotype with many counts. The clone's antigen remains unknown. Qualities for individual bases were not recorded, and no much larger clone is one base off. The germline V gene (reference sequence) yields LGHDT for CDR1 and YNNKEL for CDR2. The CDR3 measures 12 amino acids from cysteine to phenylalanine. Only CDR3 DNA is held: 36 bases, read in frame from base 1. V gives up 3 bases and J gives up 6 bases, and the segment between their germline ends measures 7 bases. The time point label for this specimen denotes: newly diagnosed GD, antithyroid drugs for less than 3 months. For both TCR sequencing and RNA sequencing, RNA was extracted from PBMCs using TRIzol. The diagnosis of Graves' disease followed American Thyroid Association guidelines. Recruitment of patients was carried out at an endocrinology department in Xi'an, China. From each patient, about 9 milliliters of peripheral blood was collected into an EDTA anticoagulant tube. Ficoll Paque Plus density gradient separation was used to isolate PBMCs, and no further T cell sorting was done. An Agilent 2100 Bioanalyzer and agarose gel were used to check RNA quality, and a NanoDrop 2000 was used to measure RNA concentration.

Separately, the same data were catalogued under a study of T cells in Graves' hyperthyroidism and ophthalmopathy. Reported in the second study: Graves' hyperthyroidism was defined as stable when no progression to ophthalmopathy occurred over 18 months of follow-up. The hyperthyroidism patients were between 18 and 65 years old and newly diagnosed, with a disease duration of less than 2 months. Any patient with an uncontrolled infection, another autoimmune disease, pregnancy or lactation was excluded. Diagnoses were established on the basis of clinical symptoms, serum thyroxine and TRAb, thyroid ultrasound, and orbital computed tomography. The TCR CDR3 was subjected to a first round of RT-PCR using the HTBI primer set and the Qiagen OneStep RT-PCR kit. Most expanded thyroid clonotypes (frequency above 0.001) were also found in blood, which suggests that blood repertoires may mirror thyroid immune responses. A model built on a 13 V-J signature distinguished ophthalmopathy from stable hyperthyroidism, reaching roughly 88% sensitivity and about 81% specificity in cross-validation and 80%/75% in testing. In validation, the model predicted progression to ophthalmopathy a median of roughly 6.2 months before onset, with 70% to 71% sensitivity and about 75% specificity. To identify TCR V-J signatures that set the groups apart, the researchers used a discovery cohort of 100 patients, made up of 40 to 45 with Graves' ophthalmopathy and 57 with stable Graves' hyperthyroidism. Prospective prediction of ophthalmopathy was tested in an independent validation cohort consisting of fewer than 20 hyperthyroidism patients and approximately 16 patients who later progressed to ophthalmopathy. The roughly 90 discovery patients were divided at random into training and test sets in a 7:3 ratio. In roughly six Graves' hyperthyroidism patients, the study also compared T-cell repertoires from thyroid tissue with T-cell repertoires from blood. After sampling, hyperthyroidism patients received methimazole starting at 30 mg daily, and ophthalmopathy patients received high-dose intravenous methylprednisolone. Libraries were constructed in a second round of multiplex PCR, after which size selection and purification were carried out. Sequencing of the libraries was done on an Illumina HiSeq2000 using paired-end 100 bp reads. SOAPnuke was used to process the raw data, throwing out any read that contained adapters or uncalled bases, had a mean Phred below 15, or lacked an exact constant-primer or identifier match. High-quality paired reads were merged with COPE v1.2.5, and unique nucleotide sequences were defined as clonotypes. MiTCR v1.1 was used to align clonotypes to the IMGT TRBV, TRBD and TRBJ reference segments. Analysis was restricted to V-J combinations with a frequency above 0.0001, which covered 99.2% of repertoires. A TCS score was defined as the ratio of F50 (clonal expansion) to E x V (chaos), with BLOSUM62-based TCRdist applied between CDR3 peptides within each V-J. Welch's t-statistics and random forest reduced 500 to 650 V-J features to roughly 13, which were used in a naive Bayes classifier (R e1071). Sample size was not statistically predetermined, and blinding of investigators to group allocation was not performed. The paper describes TCR Vbeta CDR3 sequencing of 130 to 150 peripheral blood samples, made up of 43 ophthalmopathy patients, roughly 80 hyperthyroidism patients and about 17 progressor patients.

This TCR was sampled from a woman aged 30 to 39 with Graves disease. Donor details come from another sample of the same person, matched by shared clones. The sequencing here drew on peripheral blood mononuclear cells (PBMCs), taken at new diagnosis, from a patient treated with antithyroid drugs. The chain is encoded by TRBV3-1 joined to TRBJ2-3, with the D gene call left open. The DNA sequence is as follows: TGTGCCAGCAGCCAGGCGAGGGATACGCAGTATTTT. This gives the protein CASSQARDTQYF.